This T cell receptor beta chain stems from a study of cytomegalovirus exposure and HLA in healthy donors. Overall study: In a later analysis, the roughly 120 validation repertoires were reported to have used the same platform as the roughly 730 first-cohort repertoires.

With respect to this clone: What it binds is unknown.

Study-wide results and limits: Investigators reported approximately 170 TCR beta chains as tied to cytomegalovirus. Three CMV-associated chains proved CMV antigen-specific in vitro.

Here immunoSEQ multiplex PCR was the method, and the copy in TCRdb shows in-frame clones only, minus some. The table has 120,000 or so clones, roughly 90% seen once; the top ten hold 2%. J lost 8 bases, V lost 5 bases, and 5 bases had no gene match. CDR1 is SGHDN, CDR2 FVKESK, per germline. The CDR3 runs to 13 residues. V is TRBV14 and J is TRBJ1-4, with 7 bases fitting TRBD1. What was sequenced was PBMCs. This clonotype originated in a woman in her late teens or twenties in good health and CMV-seronegative. The CDR3 DNA reads TGTGCCAGCAGCGCAGGGGGTTGGGAAAAACTGTTTTTT. Amino acid sequence: CASSAGGWEKLFF.